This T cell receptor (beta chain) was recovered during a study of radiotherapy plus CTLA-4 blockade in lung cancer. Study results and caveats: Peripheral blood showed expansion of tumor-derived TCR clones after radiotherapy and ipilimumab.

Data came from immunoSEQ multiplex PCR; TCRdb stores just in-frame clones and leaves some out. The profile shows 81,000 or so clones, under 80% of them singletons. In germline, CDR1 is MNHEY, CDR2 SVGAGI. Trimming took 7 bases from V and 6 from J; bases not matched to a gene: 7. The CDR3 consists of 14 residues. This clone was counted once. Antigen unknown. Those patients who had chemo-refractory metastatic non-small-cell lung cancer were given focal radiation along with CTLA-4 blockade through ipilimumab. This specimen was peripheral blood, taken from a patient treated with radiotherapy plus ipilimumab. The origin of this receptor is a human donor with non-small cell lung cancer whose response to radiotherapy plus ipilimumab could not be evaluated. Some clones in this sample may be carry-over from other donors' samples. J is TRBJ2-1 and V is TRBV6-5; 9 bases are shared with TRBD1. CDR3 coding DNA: TGTGCCAGCACCCCCGGGACAGGGATCAATGAGCAGTTCTTC. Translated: CASTPGTGINEQFF.